These 12 T cell receptor beta chains originate from one sample sequenced in a study of blood T cell repertoires in COVID-19. The repertoire was sequenced with immunoSEQ multiplex PCR; TCRdb's copy has only in-frame clones and lacks some. The sample consists of 250,000 to 350,000 clones, 88% of them appearing once. Sample: PBMCs or T cells enriched from blood (not recorded which). The origin of the receptors is a woman in her sixties or seventies in a cohort exposed to, infected with or recovered from COVID-19 (not recorded which).

This CDR3 reads CASSIGGGRGADTQYF. The CDR3 nucleotides are TGTGCCAGTAGTATAGGAGGGGGTCGTGGAGCAGATACGCAGTATTTT. The chain employs TRBV19 and TRBJ2-3; tentatively, D is TRBD1 (6 bases). Germline V lookup: CDR1 LNHDA, CDR2 SQIVND (reference sequence). This CDR3 is built from 16 residues. V dropped 1 base and J dropped 4 bases, with 15 bases sitting between them.

The genes are TRBV20-1 and TRBJ1-2, with TRBD1 identical over 9 bases. The CDR3 is 13 residues long. The ends lost 3 bases at V and 5 bases at J; junction bases unmatched: 4. Germline values: CDR1 DFQATT, CDR2 SNEGSKA (reference sequence). CDR3 in DNA: TGCAGTGCTAGTCAGGACAGGGGATATGGCTACACCTTC. Protein product: CSASQDRGYGYTF.

V usage is TRBV12-5 and J usage is TRBJ1-2, with 8 bases fitting TRBD1. Germline trimming cut 2 bases from V and 3 bases from J; bases unmatched to any gene: 5. This CDR3 region has 15 residues. The V gene's germline CDR1 is LGHNT and CDR2 FRNRAP. The CDR3 DNA is TGTGCTAGTGGTTTGACAGGGGGTGGATACTATGGCTACACCTTC. This encodes CASGLTGGGYYGYTF.

This clone was counted a single time. As DNA, the CDR3 is TGTGCCAGCAGAAGGAGCGGGATGCCCCCCTACGAGCAGTACTTC. Encoded protein: CASRRSGMPPYEQYF. The chain carries TRBV6-5 and TRBJ2-7; 7 nucleotides match TRBD2. CDR1 and CDR2 (germline): MNHEY, SVGAGI. The CDR3 extends over 15 amino acids. With V trimmed by 6 bases and J by 2 bases, 10 bases remained unmatched.

The genes are TRBV15 and TRBJ2-7, with TRBD2 matching over 10 bases. CDR1 and CDR2 (germline): LNHNV, YYDKDF (reference sequence). This CDR3 region has 16 residues. V shed 0 bases and J 5 bases; nucleotides not matched to a gene: 7. The CDR3 DNA reads TGTGCCACCAGCAGAGATCAGGCTAGCGGGAGCAACGAGCAGTACTTC. Translated: CATSRDQASGSNEQYF.

J is TRBJ2-1 and V is TRBV5-6, with 11 nucleotides matching TRBD2. The CDR3 is 14 residues long. The germline V gene has CDR1 SGHDT and CDR2 YYEEEE. V lost 3 bases and J lost 8; bases outside the gene matches: 4. This chain's CDR3 is CASSSGLADHEQFF. The CDR3 DNA is TGTGCCAGCAGCTCGGGACTAGCGGACCATGAGCAGTTCTTC.

The genes are TRBV5-8 and TRBJ1-4; 8 bases line up with TRBD1. Germline V lookup: CDR1 SGHTS, CDR2 YDEGEE. This CDR3 is 15 amino acids long. V trimming: 4 bases; J trimming: 7 bases; junction bases outside the gene matches: 9. The CDR3 DNA follows: TGTGCCAGCAGCAAAGGACAGGGCGGGAGTGAAAAACTGTTTTTT. It translates to CASSKGQGGSEKLFF.

CDR3 loop: CASSQVGVNYGYTF. The CDR3 DNA is TGTGCCAGCAGCCAAGTTGGAGTTAACTATGGCTACACCTTC. This rearrangement joins TRBV4-2 to TRBJ1-2; D not resolved. Trimming removed 1 base from V and 1 base from J, with 7 bases in between. The germline V gene has CDR1 LGHNA and CDR2 YNFKEQ. The CDR3 length is 14 residues.

This chain joins TRBV9 and TRBJ2-2, with 9 bases matching TRBD1. Germline CDR1 SGDLS, CDR2 YYNGEE. Trimming took 4 bases from V and 6 from J; bases not matched to a gene: 10. The CDR3 runs 16 residues. The CDR3 nucleotides are TGTGCCAGCAGCTTCGGGACAGGGATCAGCCCCGGGGAGCTGTTTTTT. Protein sequence: CASSFGTGISPGELFF.

The chain recombines TRBV28 with TRBJ1-1; D gene ambiguous. V was pared by 1 base and J by 7 bases, with 7 bases between. The CDR3 extends over 12 amino acids. Germline V gene lookup returns CDR1 MDHEN and CDR2 SYDVKM. The CDR3 nucleotides read TGTGCCAGCAGTTTATTACGGGGTGAAGCTTTCTTT. Protein: CASSLLRGEAFF. The variable domain in full, with the rest retrieved from reference TRBV28 and TRBJ1-1, is DVKVTQSSRYLVKRTGEKVFLECVQDMDHENMFWYRQDPGLGLRLIYFSYDVKMKEKGDIPEGYSVSREKKERFSLILESASTNQTSMYLCASSLLRGEAFFGQGTRLTVV.

This sequence joins TRBV3-1 (or the pseudogene TRBV3-2) and TRBJ1-4, with D maybe TRBD1 (5 bases). This CDR3 region has 18 residues. The V end was cut by 4 bases, the J end by 2 bases, with 20 bases between. Looked up from germline, CDR1 is LGHDT and CDR2 is YNNKEL (reference sequence). The CDR3 bases are TGTGCCAGCAGCCCTAAAGGGGCAGGGTACGCGACTAATGAAAAACTGTTTTTT. Translating it yields CASSPKGAGYATNEKLFF.

The chain combines TRBV18 with TRBJ2-4, with 9 bases identical to TRBD1. The germline CDR1 and CDR2 sequences are KGHSH and LQKENI. Unmatched junction bases numbered 5, after V lost 4 bases and J lost 4 bases. The CDR3 sequence is 15 residues long. Written as DNA, the CDR3 is TGTGCCAGCTCACTAACCGGGACAGGGAAAAACATTCAGTACTTC. Residues: CASSLTGTGKNIQYF.